The clone carrying this T cell receptor beta chain was seen at least ten times. Unique molecular identifiers tagged the TCRbeta library. TCRdb re-analysed the PCR reads in MiXCR, keeping a single row per CDR3 protein. The table records about 360,000 distinct CDR3 sequences, 10% to 15% of them present only once. The source of the sample is a study of T-cell reconstitution after alpha-beta-depleted transplantation in children. This specimen consisted of PBMCs, obtained from the stem cell graft. This clonotype was sampled from a human donor who donated a stem cell graft to a child with Fanconi anemia.

CDR3 sequence: CASSLQGGGNIQYF. As DNA, the CDR3 is TGTGCCAGCAGCCTCCAGGGGGGAGGAAACATTCAGTACTTC. The chain joins TRBV6-2 or TRBV6-3 to TRBJ2-4; tentative D call: TRBD1 (7 bases). CDR3 length equals 14 residues. In germline, CDR1 is MNHEY, CDR2 SVGEGT. With 6 bases removed from V and 6 bases from J, the gap between germline ends came to 15 bases.